These 21 T cell receptor beta chains share one sample of origin, sequenced in a study of cytomegalovirus exposure and HLA in healthy donors. Primers for the PCR totalled 60 Vbeta and 13 Jbeta. The repertoire was sequenced with immunoSEQ multiplex PCR; TCRdb's copy has only in-frame clones and lacks some. The profile shows some 96,000 clones, around 74% of them singletons. The sequenced material came from PBMCs. Receptors originate from a man between 40 and 49 years old in good health and CMV-seropositive.

The chain employs TRBV5-1 and TRBJ2-3; TRBD2 matches at 8 bases. Trimming cost V 2 bases and J 1 base; bases outside gene matches: 0. The CDR3 has 14 residues. Germline V gene sequence: CDR1 SGHRS, CDR2 YFSETQ. As DNA, the CDR3 is TGCGCCAGCAGCTTAGCGGGGGGCACAGATACGCAGTATTTT. Residues: CASSLAGGTDTQYF.

V gene TRBV9 combines with J gene TRBJ2-3, with 8 bases that match TRBD1. The CDR3 consists of 15 residues. The ends lost 3 bases at V and 6 bases at J; junction bases unmatched: 9. Germline-derived CDR1 and CDR2 are SGDLS and YYNGEE. CDR3: CASSGDRGGLDTQYF. The DNA of the CDR3 is TGTGCCAGCAGCGGCGACAGGGGTGGATTGGATACGCAGTATTTT.

Regarding this clone: At one of its ends the junction is not consistent with the germline gene, which may arise from a read error. V and J are TRBV7-9 and TRBJ2-7; D perhaps matches TRBD2 (6 bases). Germline V gene lookup returns CDR1 SEHNR and CDR2 FQNEAQ (reference sequence). The CDR3 consists of 14 residues. CDR3 sequence (DNA): TGTTCCAGCAGCCCCGCCGGGAGCTCCTACGAGCAGTACTTC. Translating gives CSSSPAGSSYEQYF.

This clone came up once. The V gene is TRBV28, the J gene TRBJ2-5; no reliable D call. The J call may be in error: the DNA end matches TRBJ2-7 better. Germline V gene lookup returns CDR1 MDHEN and CDR2 SYDVKM. The CDR3 covers 17 residues. DNA for the CDR3: TGTGCCAGCAGTATCCCTGTGCGAAGTCAAAGCTCCTACGAGCAGTACTTC. It translates to CASSIPVRSQSSYEQYF.

CDR3 in DNA: TGTGCCAGCAGTGACGGGGGGTTTAATGAAAAACTGTTTTTT. It is translated as CASSDGGFNEKLFF. V usage is TRBV2 and J usage is TRBJ1-4, with a weak D call TRBD1 (5 bases). Germline lookup yields CDR1 SNHLY and CDR2 FYNNEI. The V and J ends lost 3 bases and 4 bases respectively, with 9 bases between them. There are 14 residues in the CDR3. The whole variable domain, filled in from reference TRBV2 and TRBJ1-4, reads EPEVTQTPSHQVTQMGQEVILRCVPISNHLYFYWYRQILGQKVEFLVSFYNNEISEKSEIFDDQFSVERPDGSNFTLKIRSTKLEDSAMYFCASSDGGFNEKLFFGSGTQLSVL.

V and J are TRBV5-1 and TRBJ1-4; TRBD1 agrees at 7 bases. V was clipped by 2 bases and J by 5 bases; unmatched bases: 3. This CDR3 has 14 amino acids. CDR1 is SGHRS and CDR2 is YFSETQ in the germline V gene. CDR3 coding DNA: TGCGCCAGCAGCTTTGGGACAGAAAATGAAAAACTGTTTTTT. Translated: CASSFGTENEKLFF.

With respect to this clone: An end of the junction does not agree with germline; a read error may underlie this. The chain has TRBV6-6 and TRBJ1-3; D remains ambiguous. The germline CDR1 and CDR2 sequences are MNHNY and SVGAGI (reference sequence). This CDR3 spans 14 amino acids. CDR3 sequence: CAISEGRAGNTIYF. CDR3 nucleotide sequence: TGTGCCATCAGTGAGGGAAGGGCTGGAAACACCATATATTTT.

The rearrangement joins TRBV7-2 to TRBJ2-3; 8 bases align to TRBD1. CDR1 is SGHTA and CDR2 is FQGNSA in the germline V gene. This CDR3 has 15 residues. Unmatched junction bases numbered 8, after V lost 5 bases and J lost 4 bases. The CDR3 sequence is CASSRWTGRADTQYF. The CDR3 coding sequence is TGTGCCAGCAGCAGATGGACAGGGCGGGCAGATACGCAGTATTTT.

This chain uses TRBV11-2 with TRBJ2-5; D may be TRBD1 (5 bases). With 0 bases removed from V and 4 bases from J, the gap between germline ends came to 18 bases. Germline loops: CDR1 SGHAT, CDR2 FQNNGV. The CDR3 totals 17 residues. CDR3 nucleotide sequence: TGTGCCAGCAGCTTAGACCCGGGCGGCTATCAGGGAGAGACCCAGTACTTC. It codes for CASSLDPGGYQGETQYF.

V gene TRBV5-4 combines with J gene TRBJ2-5; D perhaps matches TRBD2 (6 bases). V lost 1 base, J lost 2 bases, and 12 bases lay in between. The CDR3 contains 15 residues. Germline V gene sequence: CDR1 SGHNT, CDR2 YYREEE (reference sequence). CDR3 bases: TGTGCCAGCAGCTTGACGGGGACTCTACAAGAGACCCAGTACTTC. It encodes CASSLTGTLQETQYF.

In this sample, this clone turned up a few times. One end of the junction fails to match germline, which may point to a read error. CDR3 nucleotide sequence: TGTGCCAGCAGTGAGGAGCGAGGGCTAGTTTTT. Translation: CASSEERGLVF. The V and J genes are TRBV2 and TRBJ2-3, with TRBD2 as a possible D gene (5 bases). The CDR3 is 11 amino acids. CDR1 is SNHLY, CDR2 FYNNEI, per germline. Using reference TRBV2 and TRBJ2-3 for the parts outside the CDR3, the full variable domain is EPEVTQTPSHQVTQMGQEVILRCVPISNHLYFYWYRQILGQKVEFLVSFYNNEISEKSEIFDDQFSVERPDGSNFTLKIRSTKLEDSAMYFCASSEERGLVFGPGTRLTVL.

This clone was seen only a few times. The chain employs TRBV4-3 and TRBJ1-1; a weak D match, TRBD1 (5 bases). Germline-derived CDR1 and CDR2 are LGHNA and YSLEER. This CDR3 has 17 residues. V lost 0 bases to trimming and J lost 5 bases, with 19 bases between them. The CDR3 loop is CASSQDWGTVVHTEAFF. CDR3 coding DNA: TGCGCCAGCAGCCAAGACTGGGGCACGGTGGTTCATACTGAAGCTTTCTTT.

This rearrangement joins TRBV9 to TRBJ2-7; a possible D gene is TRBD1 (6 bases). There are 14 residues in the CDR3. The ends were cut back, 4 bases at V and 2 bases at J, with 13 bases in the middle. CDR1 is SGDLS and CDR2 is YYNGEE in the germline V gene. CDR3: CASSSRDTTYEQYF. Here the CDR3 DNA reads TGTGCCAGCAGCTCCCGGGACACTACCTACGAGCAGTACTTC.

The chain combines TRBV7-8 with TRBJ2-7; 9 bases agree with TRBD2. This CDR3 contains 14 residues. In germline, CDR1 is SGHVS, CDR2 FQNEAQ. Unmatched junction bases numbered 7, after V lost 5 bases and J lost 5 bases. The CDR3 loop reads CASSPPGLANEQYF. DNA of the CDR3: TGTGCCAGCAGCCCCCCGGGACTAGCCAACGAGCAGTACTTC.

CDR3 sequence reads: CASSETGKGTDTQYF. The DNA of the CDR3 is TGCGCCAGCAGTGAGACAGGGAAGGGCACAGATACGCAGTATTTT. The gene calls are TRBV10-1 and TRBJ2-3; D possibly corresponds to TRBD1 (6 bases). Germline values: CDR1 WNHNN, CDR2 SYGVQD (reference sequence). V was clipped by 2 bases and J by 1 base, with 10 bases between them. This CDR3 region has 15 residues.

The genes are TRBV9 and TRBJ2-2; D is unresolved. The length of the CDR3 is 13 residues. Germline-derived CDR1 and CDR2 are SGDLS and YYNGEE. Trimming took 2 bases from V and 5 from J, leaving 7 bases between them. The CDR3 sequence is CASSVTFTGELFF. CDR3 bases: TGTGCCAGCAGCGTTACATTTACCGGGGAGCTGTTTTTT.

The chain carries TRBV21-1 and TRBJ2-5; TRBD2, the table's D call, was not compared with the DNA. TRBV21-1 counts as a pseudogene. There are 21 residues in the CDR3. In nucleotides, the CDR3 is TGTGCCAGCAGCAAAAAATGGAACGAGATGGGGACTAGCGGGAGGGGGGAGACCCAGTACTTC. Residues: CASSKKWNEMGTSGRGETQYF.

The V gene is TRBV28, the J gene TRBJ1-2; 11 nucleotides align to TRBD1. Germline loops: CDR1 MDHEN, CDR2 SYDVKM. The CDR3 runs 15 residues. Trimming cost V 5 bases and J 3 bases; bases outside gene matches: 5. The CDR3 loop reads CASSTTGQGDYGYTF. DNA of the CDR3: TGTGCCAGCAGTACCACGGGACAGGGGGACTATGGCTACACCTTC.

The chain uses TRBV25-1 and TRBJ1-1; TRBD1 matches at 7 bases. V gave up 3 bases and J gave up 3 bases; unmatched junction bases: 10. Germline-derived CDR1 and CDR2 are MGHDK and SYGVNS. CDR3 length equals 16 residues. CDR3 amino acids: CASSELGVGQDTEAFF. CDR3 nucleotides: TGTGCCAGCAGTGAGCTGGGGGTTGGACAGGACACTGAAGCTTTCTTT.

V usage is TRBV10-3 and J usage is TRBJ1-5; D gene uncertain. Trimming removed 5 bases at V and 5 bases at J, with 10 bases between. There are 13 residues in the CDR3. Germline V gene sequence: CDR1 ENHRY, CDR2 SYGVKD. The CDR3 bases are TGTGCCATCAGTTCTCACGGGGATCAGCCCCAGCATTTT. It translates to CAISSHGDQPQHF.

This clone has only a few counts. The chain links TRBV6-1 to TRBJ2-1; 7 positions agree with TRBD1. The V gene end was trimmed by 6 bases and the J gene end by 3 bases; junction bases not matched to a gene: 2. Germline assignment: CDR1 MNHNS and CDR2 SASEGT. The CDR3 is 13 amino acids. This CDR3 reads CASRRDSYNEQFF. CDR3 DNA: TGTGCCAGCAGACGGGACAGCTACAATGAGCAGTTCTTC.